This T cell receptor beta chain stems from a study of Graves' ophthalmopathy and Graves' hyperthyroidism. As the template, RNA transcripts were used to amplify TCR beta CDR3 regions. Amplification began with first-round RT-PCR using HTBI primers, then second-round multiplex PCR was performed. TCRdb itself ran the multiplex PCR reads through MiXCR, one entry per CDR3 protein. The sample carries 210,000 or so distinct CDR3 sequences, around 28% recorded once. Isolation of PBMCs was performed using over 8.5 ml of fresh peripheral blood. Study findings and constraints: Ophthalmopathy and stable hyperthyroidism were discriminated by a 13-signature model, with about 90% sensitivity and approximately 81% specificity. As the model predicted ophthalmopathy progression, it achieved a sensitivity of around 71% and a specificity of 72.22%. The majority of expanded thyroid clonotypes above 0.001 frequency also occurred in blood.

This clonotype was recorded at least ten times. The target antigen is unknown. The sequencing sample was made of peripheral blood. The TCR sequence derives from a middle-aged man with Graves' ophthalmopathy.

CDR3 residues: CASSWGTANTGELFF. For the CDR3, the DNA is TGTGCCAGCAGCTGGGGGACAGCGAACACCGGGGAGCTGTTTTTT. The V call is TRBV11-2, the J call TRBJ2-2; TRBD1 matches at 7 bases. V gave up 4 bases and J gave up 0 bases; unmatched junction bases: 2. Per the germline V gene, CDR1 is SGHAT and CDR2 is FQNNGV. The CDR3 totals 15 residues.